A single sample is the source of the 14 T cell receptor beta chains below, sequenced in a study of CD8 T cells in Susac syndrome. An input of about 0.5 to 1 ug of RNA was subjected to reverse transcription using random hexamers. TCRdb fed the immunoSEQ multiplex PCR reads into MiXCR, producing one record per CDR3 protein. This sample has around 110,000 distinct CDR3 sequences, with around 96% found just once. Sequenced sample: CD4+ T cells from PBMCs. These receptors all stem from a human donor with Susac syndrome.

The rearrangement uses TRBV5-1 and TRBJ2-5; D remains unclear. Germline values: CDR1 SGHRS, CDR2 YFSETQ. This CDR3 has 13 residues. The V gene lost 6 bases and the J gene lost 4 bases, with 13 bases spanning the gap. CDR3 in amino acids: CASTIRSRETQYF. CDR3 nucleotide sequence: TGCGCCAGCACTATTCGGTCGAGAGAGACCCAGTACTTC.

V and J are TRBV30 and TRBJ1-2, with D hard to call. Trimming pared 6 bases from V and 3 bases from J, leaving 14 bases between. Germline V gives CDR1 GTSNPN, CDR2 SVGIG (reference sequence). The CDR3 is 13 residues long. The CDR3 DNA sequence: TGTGCCTGCTCGTATCGGACCGACTATGGCTACACCTTC. This encodes CACSYRTDYGYTF.

The rearrangement joins TRBV2 to TRBJ2-7, with D possibly TRBD1 on 6 matching bases. Deletions cut 4 bases from V and 6 bases from J, with 19 bases between. The CDR3 covers 15 residues. The germline gives CDR1 SNHLY, CDR2 FYNNEI. Written as DNA, the CDR3 is TGTGCCAGCAGTGCCCGACAGGTGAAAAGCAGCGAGCAGTACTTC. Amino acids: CASSARQVKSSEQYF.

The V call is TRBV6-6, the J call TRBJ1-1; 8 bases are shared with TRBD1. The V and J ends lost 6 bases and 4 bases, in that order; junction bases with no gene match: 10. Germline-derived CDR1 and CDR2 are MNHNY and SVGAGI (reference sequence). This CDR3 region has 15 residues. CDR3 DNA sequence: TGTGCCAGCAGCCCAGACAGGGGCCGCGGCACTGAAGCTTTCTTT. Translation: CASSPDRGRGTEAFF.

CDR3 residues: CASSVERGVSYNEQFF. The CDR3, as DNA: TGTGCCAGCAGCGTTGAACGTGGGGTATCCTACAATGAGCAGTTCTTC. The J gene is TRBJ2-1, the V gene TRBV9, with unresolved D. In germline, CDR1 is SGDLS, CDR2 YYNGEE. The CDR3 has 16 amino acids. V lost 2 bases, J lost 1 base, and 13 bases lay in between.

The chain recombines TRBV2 with TRBJ2-7; 8 nucleotides align to TRBD1. Germline assignment: CDR1 SNHLY and CDR2 FYNNEI. Losses at the gene ends were 6 bases for V and 0 bases for J; bases not matched to a gene: 4. CDR3 size: 14 residues. The CDR3 protein is CASSDRGGSYEQYF. The CDR3 coding sequence is TGTGCCAGCAGCGACAGGGGTGGCTCCTACGAGCAGTACTTC. Full variable domain (outside the CDR3, taken from reference TRBV2 and TRBJ2-7): EPEVTQTPSHQVTQMGQEVILRCVPISNHLYFYWYRQILGQKVEFLVSFYNNEISEKSEIFDDQFSVERPDGSNFTLKIRSTKLEDSAMYFCASSDRGGSYEQYFGPGTRLTVT.

The V call is TRBV24-1, the J call TRBJ1-5; D is undetermined. The ends were cut back, 10 bases at V and 11 bases at J, with 26 bases in the middle. The CDR3 is made up of 15 amino acids. Germline V gives CDR1 KGHDR, CDR2 SFDVKD. The CDR3 bases are TGTGCCACTAGTTTTGGGGATATCAGTTCTTCGGCCCAGCATTTT. Amino acids: CATSFGDISSSAQHF.

This chain connects TRBV29-1 to TRBJ2-1; 14 positions match TRBD2. CDR1 SQVTM and CDR2 ANQGSEA come from the germline V gene. After removal of 5 bases from V and 0 bases from J, the junction contained 3 bases not matched to a gene. This CDR3 has 16 amino acids. The CDR3 spells CSVSGLAGGSYNEQFF. CDR3 coding DNA: TGCAGCGTTAGCGGACTAGCGGGAGGCTCCTACAATGAGCAGTTCTTC.

The V gene is TRBV4-3, the J gene TRBJ2-1, with TRBD1 identical over 10 bases. V lost 2 bases, J lost 5 bases, and 21 bases stayed unmatched. CDR3 length equals 21 residues. Germline CDR1 is LGHNA and CDR2 is YSLEER. The CDR3 sequence: CASSQSSRAAFGTGAHNEQFF. The CDR3 bases are TGCGCCAGCAGCCAATCTTCCAGGGCGGCCTTCGGGACAGGGGCCCACAATGAGCAGTTCTTC.

The chain uses TRBV5-1 and TRBJ2-3, with 8 positions matching TRBD2. Germline CDR1 is SGHRS and CDR2 is YFSETQ. The junction had 6 bases not matched to a gene; V was cut back by 1 base and J by 5 bases. The CDR3 sequence is 15 residues long. The CDR3: CASSLPAGDRDTQYF. CDR3 DNA sequence: TGCGCCAGCAGCTTGCCAGCGGGAGATAGAGATACGCAGTATTTT. Together with reference TRBV5-1 and TRBJ2-3, the CDR3 gives the full variable domain: KAGVTQTPRYLIKTRGQQVTLSCSPISGHRSVSWYQQTPGQGLQFLFEYFSETQRNKGNFPGRFSGRQFSNSRSEMNVSTLELGDSALYLCASSLPAGDRDTQYFGPGTRLTVL.

A single count supports this clonotype. The J gene is TRBJ2-7, the V gene TRBV20-1; the match to TRBD1 covers 8 bases. The CDR3 is 15 residues long. The germline CDR1 and CDR2 sequences are DFQATT and SNEGSKA (reference sequence). V trimming: 3 bases; J trimming: 1 base; junction bases outside the gene matches: 8. The CDR3 DNA is TGCAGTGCTAGTTTTCCGGGACAGGCTTCCTACGAGCAGTACTTC. This gives the protein CSASFPGQASYEQYF.

The chain combines TRBV5-1 with TRBJ2-3; D is perhaps TRBD1 (6 bases). Trimming pared 4 bases from V and 2 bases from J, leaving 11 bases between. There are 14 residues in the CDR3. Germline V CDR1 and CDR2: SGHRS, YFSETQ. This CDR3 reads CASSTDRFTDTQYF. The CDR3 coding sequence is TGCGCCAGCAGCACGGACAGATTCACAGATACGCAGTATTTT.

V is TRBV4-2 and J is TRBJ2-1; D possibly matches TRBD1 or TRBD2 (5 bases each). Germline CDR1 is LGHNA and CDR2 is YNFKEQ. This CDR3 comprises 16 residues. V was pared by 2 bases and J by 7 bases, with 18 bases between. The CDR3 region is CASSQPDGGQPNEQFF. The CDR3 coding sequence is TGTGCCAGCAGCCAACCGGATGGAGGACAACCAAATGAGCAGTTCTTC.

This clonotype has just one count. The chain employs TRBV10-3 and TRBJ1-1; D not certain. Trimming left V 2 bases short and J 5 bases short, with 6 bases between. Germline V gives CDR1 ENHRY, CDR2 SYGVKD. The CDR3 runs to 12 residues. The CDR3 nucleotides are TGTGCCATCAGTGAGCTAGGGACTGAAGCTTTCTTT. It codes for CAISELGTEAFF.